The following is a T cell receptor beta chain sequence with its context. What it binds is unknown. This entry is derived from a study of CD8+ T cells in alopecia areata. Study in general: Tofacitinib was taken orally by treated patients, and the dose was 5 to 10 mg twice daily.

Study-wide points: Clonality in lesional scalp, especially alopecia totalis/universalis, exceeded that of normal scalp. Between patients, shared TCR sequences were less clear than in mice. This was possibly due in part to HLA diversity in the patient population.

Looked up from germline, CDR1 is SGDLS and CDR2 is YYNGEE. This CDR3 comprises 14 residues. The V segment lost 3 bases and the J segment 9 bases; nucleotides outside the gene matches: 4. cDNA prepared by RNA extraction and subsequent reverse transcription served as the template for sequencing. Sequencing was performed with immunoSEQ multiplex PCR; in TCRdb, only in-frame clones are kept and a portion is missing. The data hold over 150,000 clones, with roughly 59% observed a single time. Researchers picked out CD4+ and CD8+ T cells from PBMCs by sorting. The rearrangement joins TRBV9 to TRBJ1-6, with 9 bases aligning to TRBD1. The sample here was CD4+ T cells sorted from blood, taken at week 0. The receptor was isolated from a human donor with alopecia areata. The DNA of the CDR3 is TGTGCCAGCAGCGAGGGACAGGGTGGTTCACCCCTCCACTTT. This encodes CASSEGQGGSPLHF.